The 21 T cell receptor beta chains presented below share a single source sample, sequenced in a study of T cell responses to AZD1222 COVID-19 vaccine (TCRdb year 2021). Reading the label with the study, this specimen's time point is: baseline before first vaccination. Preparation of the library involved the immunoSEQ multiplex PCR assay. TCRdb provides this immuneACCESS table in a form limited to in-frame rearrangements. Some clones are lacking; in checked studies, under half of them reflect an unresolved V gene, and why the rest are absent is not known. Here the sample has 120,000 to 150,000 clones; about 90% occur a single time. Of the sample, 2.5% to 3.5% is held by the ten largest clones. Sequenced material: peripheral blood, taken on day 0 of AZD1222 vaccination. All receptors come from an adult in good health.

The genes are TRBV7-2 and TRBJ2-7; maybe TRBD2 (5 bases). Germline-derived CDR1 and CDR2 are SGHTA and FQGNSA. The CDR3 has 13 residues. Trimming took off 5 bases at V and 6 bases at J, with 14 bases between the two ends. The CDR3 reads CASSLGRVGEQYF. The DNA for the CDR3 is TGTGCCAGCAGCCTCGGGCGGGTCGGCGAGCAGTACTTC.

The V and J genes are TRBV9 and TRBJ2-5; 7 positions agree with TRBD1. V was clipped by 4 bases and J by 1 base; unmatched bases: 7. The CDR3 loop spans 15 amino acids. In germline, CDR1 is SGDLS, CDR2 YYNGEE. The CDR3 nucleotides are TGTGCCAGCAGCTCTTCAGGACAGGCCCAAGAGACCCAGTACTTC. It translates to CASSSSGQAQETQYF.

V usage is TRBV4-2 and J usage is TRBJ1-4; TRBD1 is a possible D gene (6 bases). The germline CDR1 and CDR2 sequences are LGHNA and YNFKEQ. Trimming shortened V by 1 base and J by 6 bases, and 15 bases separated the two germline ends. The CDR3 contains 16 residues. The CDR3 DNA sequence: TGTGCCAGCAGCCAAGCCCAGGGGCTGGAGGATGAAAAACTGTTTTTT. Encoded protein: CASSQAQGLEDEKLFF.

The CDR3 bases are TGTGCCAGCAGCCCCCCCCGGGACTACGAGCAGTACTTC. It is translated as CASSPPRDYEQYF. This chain links TRBV7-9 with TRBJ2-7; TRBD2 might be the D (5 bases). Germline loops: CDR1 SEHNR, CDR2 FQNEAQ (reference sequence). V dropped 5 bases and J dropped 3 bases, with 11 bases sitting between them. The CDR3 has 13 residues.

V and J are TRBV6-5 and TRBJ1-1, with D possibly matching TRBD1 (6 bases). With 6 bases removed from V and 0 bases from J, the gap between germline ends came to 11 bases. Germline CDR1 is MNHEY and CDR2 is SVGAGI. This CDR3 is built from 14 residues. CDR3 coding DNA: TGTGCCAGCAGCTTTGGACAGATGAACACTGAAGCTTTCTTT. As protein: CASSFGQMNTEAFF.

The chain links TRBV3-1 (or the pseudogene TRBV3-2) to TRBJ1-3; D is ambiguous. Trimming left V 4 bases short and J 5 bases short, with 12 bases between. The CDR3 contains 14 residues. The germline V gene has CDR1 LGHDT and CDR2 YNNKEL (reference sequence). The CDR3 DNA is TGTGCCAGCAGCCTAGAGGACCAGAGAAACACCATATATTTT. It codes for CASSLEDQRNTIYF.

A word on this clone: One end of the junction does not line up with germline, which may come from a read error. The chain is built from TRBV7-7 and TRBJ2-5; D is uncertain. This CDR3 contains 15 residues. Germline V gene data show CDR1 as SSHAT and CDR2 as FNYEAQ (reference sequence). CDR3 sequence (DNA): TGTGCTAGCAGCTTAAGCGACGCGCTTGGGGAGACCCAGTACTTC. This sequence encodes CASSLSDALGETQYF.

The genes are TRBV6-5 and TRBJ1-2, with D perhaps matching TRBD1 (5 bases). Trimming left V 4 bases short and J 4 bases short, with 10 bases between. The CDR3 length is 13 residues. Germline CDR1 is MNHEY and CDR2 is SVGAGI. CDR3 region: CASSLMGLYGYTF. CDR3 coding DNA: TGTGCCAGCAGTTTAATGGGGCTCTATGGCTACACCTTC.

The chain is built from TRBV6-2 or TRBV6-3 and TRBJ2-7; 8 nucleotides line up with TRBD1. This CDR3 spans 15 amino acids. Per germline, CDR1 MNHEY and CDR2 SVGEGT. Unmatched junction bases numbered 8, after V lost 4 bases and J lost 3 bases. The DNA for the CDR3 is TGTGCCAGCAGTTGGCCGGGACAGGATTTCTACGAGCAGTACTTC. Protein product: CASSWPGQDFYEQYF.

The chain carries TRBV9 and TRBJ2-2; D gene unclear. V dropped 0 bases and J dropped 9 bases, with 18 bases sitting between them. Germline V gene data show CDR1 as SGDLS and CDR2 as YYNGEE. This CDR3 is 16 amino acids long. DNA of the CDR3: TGTGCCAGCAGCGTAGACGGAAGAAATTCGGGCCGGGAGCTGTTTTTT. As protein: CASSVDGRNSGRELFF.

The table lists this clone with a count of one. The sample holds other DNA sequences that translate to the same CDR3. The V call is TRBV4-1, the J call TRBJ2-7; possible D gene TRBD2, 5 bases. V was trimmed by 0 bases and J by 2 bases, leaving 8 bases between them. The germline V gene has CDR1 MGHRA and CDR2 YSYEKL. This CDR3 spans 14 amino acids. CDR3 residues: CASSQERGTYEQYF. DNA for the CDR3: TGCGCCAGCAGCCAAGAACGGGGAACCTACGAGCAGTACTTC.

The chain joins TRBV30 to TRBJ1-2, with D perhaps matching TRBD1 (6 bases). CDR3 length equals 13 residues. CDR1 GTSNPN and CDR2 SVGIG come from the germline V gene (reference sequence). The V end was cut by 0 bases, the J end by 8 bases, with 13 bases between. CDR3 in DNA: TGTGCCTGGAGTGTTCCCCCGGGGGCCGGCTACACCTTC. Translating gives CAWSVPPGAGYTF.

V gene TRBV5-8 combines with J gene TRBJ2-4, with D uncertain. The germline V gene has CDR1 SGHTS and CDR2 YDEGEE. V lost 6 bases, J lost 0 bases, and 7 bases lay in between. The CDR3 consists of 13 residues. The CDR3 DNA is TGTGCCAGCAAAGTTCTAGCCAAAAACATTCAGTACTTC. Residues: CASKVLAKNIQYF.

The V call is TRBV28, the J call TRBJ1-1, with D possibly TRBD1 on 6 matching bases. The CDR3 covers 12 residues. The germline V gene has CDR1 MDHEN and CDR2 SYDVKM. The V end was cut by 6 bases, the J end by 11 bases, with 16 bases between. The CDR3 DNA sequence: TGTGCCAGCAGAGACAGGAGAATTACGGCTTTCTTT. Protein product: CASRDRRITAFF.

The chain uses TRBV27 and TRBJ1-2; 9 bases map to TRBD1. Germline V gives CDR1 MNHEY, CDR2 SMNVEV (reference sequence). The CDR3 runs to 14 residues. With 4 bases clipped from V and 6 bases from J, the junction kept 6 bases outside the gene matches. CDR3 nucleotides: TGTGCCAGCAGTTCCCCCGGGACAGGGCATGGCTACACCTTC. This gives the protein CASSSPGTGHGYTF.

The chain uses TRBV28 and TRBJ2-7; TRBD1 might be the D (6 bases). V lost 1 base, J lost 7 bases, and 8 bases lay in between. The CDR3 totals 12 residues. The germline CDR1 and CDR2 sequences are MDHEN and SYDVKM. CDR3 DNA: TGTGCCAGCAGTTTATCTCAGGGGGAGCAGTACTTC. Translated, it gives CASSLSQGEQYF.

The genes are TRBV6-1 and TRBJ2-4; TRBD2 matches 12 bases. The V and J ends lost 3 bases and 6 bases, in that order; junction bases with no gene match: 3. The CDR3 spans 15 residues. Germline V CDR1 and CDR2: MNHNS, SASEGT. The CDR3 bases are TGTGCCAGCAGTGAGGGGGGACTAGCGGGAAACATTCAGTACTTC. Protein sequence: CASSEGGLAGNIQYF.

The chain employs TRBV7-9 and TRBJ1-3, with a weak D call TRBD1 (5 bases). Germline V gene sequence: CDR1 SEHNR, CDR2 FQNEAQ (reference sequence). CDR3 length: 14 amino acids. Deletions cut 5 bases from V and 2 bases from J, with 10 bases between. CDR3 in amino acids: CASSAAGTGNTIYF. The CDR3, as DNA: TGTGCCAGCAGCGCTGCAGGGACTGGAAACACCATATATTTT.

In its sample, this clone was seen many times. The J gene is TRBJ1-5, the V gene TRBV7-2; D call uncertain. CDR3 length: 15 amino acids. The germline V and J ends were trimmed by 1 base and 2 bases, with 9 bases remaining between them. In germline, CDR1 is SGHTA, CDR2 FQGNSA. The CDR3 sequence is CASSLEGWGNQPQHF. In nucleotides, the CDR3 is TGTGCCAGCAGCTTAGAGGGTTGGGGCAATCAGCCCCAGCATTTT.

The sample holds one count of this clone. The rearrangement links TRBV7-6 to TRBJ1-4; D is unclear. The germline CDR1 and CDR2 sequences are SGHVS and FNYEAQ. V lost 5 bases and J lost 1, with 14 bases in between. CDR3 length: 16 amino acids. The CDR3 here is CASSPRPTGTNEKLFF. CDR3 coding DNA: TGTGCCAGCAGCCCCCGTCCGACCGGAACTAATGAAAAACTGTTTTTT.

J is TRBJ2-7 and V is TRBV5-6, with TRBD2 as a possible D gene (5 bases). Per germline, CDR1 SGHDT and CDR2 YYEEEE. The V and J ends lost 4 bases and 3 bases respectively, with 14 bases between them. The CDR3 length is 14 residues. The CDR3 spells CASSLGFGDYEQYF. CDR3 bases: TGTGCCAGCAGCCTAGGTTTCGGGGACTACGAGCAGTACTTC.